This is a list of T cell receptor beta chains from one sample in a study of a mutant IDH1 vaccine in newly diagnosed glioma. Their antigen targets remain unknown. Assay: immunoSEQ multiplex PCR; the TCRdb copy retains only in-frame clones and omits some. The sample has 35,000 to 40,000 clones, 81% seen once; the top ten hold 5% to 6%. The sequencing used PBMCs, collected from a glioma patient whose treatment included an IDH1 peptide vaccine. The receptors originated from a man in his forties with glioma. Each CDR3 is given with its conserved first and last residue. Each record gives: V gene, clone size, D gene, CDR3 length, J gene, CDR3 DNA, CDR3 protein. A D gene is named only where the DNA matches it firmly. Rows may omit the clone size; those that give it use once, few, many or a size class.

v_call: TRBV10-3; clone_size: -; d_call: -; cdr3_length: 12; j_call: TRBJ1-1; cdr3_nt: TGTGCCATCAGACGGGGTGGGACTGAAGCTTTCTTT; cdr3_aa: CAIRRGGTEAFF
v_call: TRBV15; clone_size: -; d_call: TRBD2; cdr3_length: 12; j_call: TRBJ2-4; cdr3_nt: TGTGCCACCAGCTTTGACACGGGACTAGCAGTCTTC; cdr3_aa: CATSFDTGLAVF
v_call: TRBV28; clone_size: -; d_call: TRBD2; cdr3_length: 18; j_call: TRBJ2-3; cdr3_nt: TGTGCCAGCAGTTTTCTAGCGGGAGCTTGGGATAGCACAGATACGCAGTATTTT; cdr3_aa: CASSFLAGAWDSTDTQYF
v_call: TRBV4-3; clone_size: once; d_call: TRBD2; cdr3_length: 15; j_call: TRBJ2-3; cdr3_nt: TGCGCCAGCAGCCGGATGATAGCGGGAAGTAATACGCAGTATTTT; cdr3_aa: CASSRMIAGSNTQYF
v_call: TRBV7-9; clone_size: -; d_call: -; cdr3_length: 15; j_call: TRBJ2-1; cdr3_nt: TGTGCCAGCAGCCCTACTAGCTCGGGGCCCCATGAGCAGTTCTTC; cdr3_aa: CASSPTSSGPHEQFF
v_call: TRBV4-2; clone_size: -; d_call: -; cdr3_length: 16; j_call: TRBJ2-4; cdr3_nt: TGTGCCAGCAGCCATCCAGGTGGGGGGGCCAAAAACATTCAGTACTTC; cdr3_aa: CASSHPGGGAKNIQYF
v_call: TRBV19; clone_size: -; d_call: TRBD1; cdr3_length: 12; j_call: TRBJ2-7; cdr3_nt: TGTGCCAGTGGGCGATCCGGACAGGGCAAGTACTTC; cdr3_aa: CASGRSGQGKYF
v_call: TRBV7-2; clone_size: -; d_call: -; cdr3_length: 14; j_call: TRBJ2-7; cdr3_nt: TGTGCCAGCAGCTCCGCAAGTAGCGGCAACGAGCAGTACTTC; cdr3_aa: CASSSASSGNEQYF
v_call: TRBV4-1; clone_size: -; d_call: -; cdr3_length: 14; j_call: TRBJ2-1; cdr3_nt: TGCGCCAGCAGCTCTGGAATGGGGGGCAATGAGCAGTTCTTC; cdr3_aa: CASSSGMGGNEQFF
v_call: TRBV9; clone_size: -; d_call: TRBD2; cdr3_length: 13; j_call: TRBJ2-5; cdr3_nt: TGTGCCGGCAGCGCAGGACTAGCTGAGACCCAGTACTTC; cdr3_aa: CAGSAGLAETQYF
v_call: TRBV6-6; clone_size: -; d_call: -; cdr3_length: 12; j_call: TRBJ2-2; cdr3_nt: TGTGCCAGCAGTTACGGGGGCGGGGAGCTGTTTTTT; cdr3_aa: CASSYGGGELFF
v_call: TRBV7-3; clone_size: -; d_call: -; cdr3_length: 14; j_call: TRBJ2-7; cdr3_nt: TGTGCCAGCAGCTCCTCGCCAGGGGATTCCGAGCAGTACTTC; cdr3_aa: CASSSSPGDSEQYF
v_call: TRBV25-1; clone_size: -; d_call: -; cdr3_length: 11; j_call: TRBJ2-2; cdr3_nt: TGTGCCAGCAGTAATACCGGGGAGCTGTTTTTT; cdr3_aa: CASSNTGELFF
v_call: TRBV30; clone_size: -; d_call: -; cdr3_length: 15; j_call: TRBJ1-5; cdr3_nt: TGTGCCTGGAGTACCGGAGAATATAGCAATCAGCCCCAGCATTTT; cdr3_aa: CAWSTGEYSNQPQHF